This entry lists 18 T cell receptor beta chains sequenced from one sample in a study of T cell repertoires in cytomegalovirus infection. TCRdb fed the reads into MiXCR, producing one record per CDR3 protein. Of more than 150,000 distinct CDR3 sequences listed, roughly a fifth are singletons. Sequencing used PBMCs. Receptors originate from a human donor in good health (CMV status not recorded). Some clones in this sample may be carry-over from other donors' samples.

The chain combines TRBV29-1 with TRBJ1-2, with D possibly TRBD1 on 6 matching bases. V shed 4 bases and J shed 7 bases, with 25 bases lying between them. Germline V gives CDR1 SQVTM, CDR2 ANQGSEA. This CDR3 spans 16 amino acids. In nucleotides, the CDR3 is TGCAGCGTTGGGGTGGGACAAAGGTCCGGCTTCAGTGGCTACACCTTC. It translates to CSVGVGQRSGFSGYTF.

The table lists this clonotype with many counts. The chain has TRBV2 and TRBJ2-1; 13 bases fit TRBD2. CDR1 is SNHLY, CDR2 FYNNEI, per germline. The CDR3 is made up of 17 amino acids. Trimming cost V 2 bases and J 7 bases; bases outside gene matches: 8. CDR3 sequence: CASSETSGGASRNEQFF. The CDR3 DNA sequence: TGTGCCAGCAGTGAAACTAGCGGGGGGGCGTCTAGGAATGAGCAGTTCTTC.

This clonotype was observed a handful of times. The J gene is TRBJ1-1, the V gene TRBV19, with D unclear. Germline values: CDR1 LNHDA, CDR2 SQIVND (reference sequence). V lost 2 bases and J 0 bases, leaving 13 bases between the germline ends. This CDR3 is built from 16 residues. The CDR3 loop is CASSIRSGRLNTEAFF. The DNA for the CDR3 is TGTGCCAGTAGTATAAGGAGCGGAAGATTGAACACTGAAGCTTTCTTT.

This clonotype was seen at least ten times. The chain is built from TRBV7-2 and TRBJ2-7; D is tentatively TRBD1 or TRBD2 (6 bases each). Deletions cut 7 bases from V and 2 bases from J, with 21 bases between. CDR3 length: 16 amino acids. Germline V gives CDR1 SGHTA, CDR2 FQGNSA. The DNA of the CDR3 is TGTGCCAGCACTTTAGAAGGGGGTAGCGGACCCTACGAGCAGTACTTC. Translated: CASTLEGGSGPYEQYF.

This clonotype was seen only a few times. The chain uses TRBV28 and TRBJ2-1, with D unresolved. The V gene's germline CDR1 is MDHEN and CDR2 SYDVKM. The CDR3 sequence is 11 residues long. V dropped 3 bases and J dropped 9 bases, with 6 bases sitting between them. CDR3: CASSFYGEQFF. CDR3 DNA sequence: TGTGCCAGCAGTTTCTATGGTGAGCAGTTCTTC.

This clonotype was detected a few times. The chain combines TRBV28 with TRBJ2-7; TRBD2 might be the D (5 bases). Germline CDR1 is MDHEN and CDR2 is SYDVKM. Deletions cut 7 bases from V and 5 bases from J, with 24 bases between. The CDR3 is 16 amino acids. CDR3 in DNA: TGTGCCAGCACCCCCACCACCCAAACTAGGCACAACGAGCAGTACTTC. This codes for CASTPTTQTRHNEQYF.

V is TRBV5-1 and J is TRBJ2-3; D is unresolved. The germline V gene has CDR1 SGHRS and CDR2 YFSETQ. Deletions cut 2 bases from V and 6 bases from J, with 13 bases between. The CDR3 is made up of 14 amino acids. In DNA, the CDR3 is TGCGCCAGCAGCTTAGAGGACCCCGGTGATACGCAGTATTTT. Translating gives CASSLEDPGDTQYF.

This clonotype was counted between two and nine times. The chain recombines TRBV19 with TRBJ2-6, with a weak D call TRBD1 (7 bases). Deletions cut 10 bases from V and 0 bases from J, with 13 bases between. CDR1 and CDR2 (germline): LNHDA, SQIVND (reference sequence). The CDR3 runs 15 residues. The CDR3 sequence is CAIGTAGSGANVLTF. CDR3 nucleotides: TGTGCCATCGGGACAGCGGGCTCTGGGGCCAACGTCCTGACTTTC.

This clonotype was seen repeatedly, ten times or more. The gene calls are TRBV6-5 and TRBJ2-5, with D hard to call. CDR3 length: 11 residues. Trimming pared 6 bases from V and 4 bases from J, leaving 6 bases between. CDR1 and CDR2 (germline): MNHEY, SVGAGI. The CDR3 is CASSTGETQYF. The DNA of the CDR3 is TGTGCCAGCAGCACGGGAGAGACCCAGTACTTC.

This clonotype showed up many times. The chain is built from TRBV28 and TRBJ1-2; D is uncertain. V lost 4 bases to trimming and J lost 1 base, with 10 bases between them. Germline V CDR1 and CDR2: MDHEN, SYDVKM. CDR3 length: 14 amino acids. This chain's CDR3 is CASSWGGLNYGYTF. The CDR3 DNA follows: TGTGCCAGCAGTTGGGGAGGACTTAACTATGGCTACACCTTC.

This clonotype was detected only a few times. Here the CDR3 DNA reads TGTGCCAGCAGCCCCACAAGCGGGAGAAGCACAGATACGCAGTATTTT. Translated: CASSPTSGRSTDTQYF. The V call is TRBV5-6, the J call TRBJ2-3; TRBD2 aligns across 8 bases. CDR3 size: 16 residues. Per the germline V gene, CDR1 is SGHDT and CDR2 is YYEEEE. Trimming at V came to 4 bases and at J to 0 bases, leaving 7 bases not matched to a gene.

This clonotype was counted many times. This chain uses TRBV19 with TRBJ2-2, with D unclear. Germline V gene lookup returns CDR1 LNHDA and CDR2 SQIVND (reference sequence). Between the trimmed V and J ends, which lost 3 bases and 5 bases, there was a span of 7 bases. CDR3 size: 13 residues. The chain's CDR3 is CASSIQGTGELFF. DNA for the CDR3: TGTGCCAGTAGTATCCAAGGAACCGGGGAGCTGTTTTTT.

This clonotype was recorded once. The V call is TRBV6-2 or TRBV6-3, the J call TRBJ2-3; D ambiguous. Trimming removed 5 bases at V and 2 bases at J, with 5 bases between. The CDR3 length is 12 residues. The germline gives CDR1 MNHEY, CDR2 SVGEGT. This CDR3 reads CASSRITDTQYF. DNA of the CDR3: TGTGCCAGCAGTAGGATCACAGATACGCAGTATTTT.

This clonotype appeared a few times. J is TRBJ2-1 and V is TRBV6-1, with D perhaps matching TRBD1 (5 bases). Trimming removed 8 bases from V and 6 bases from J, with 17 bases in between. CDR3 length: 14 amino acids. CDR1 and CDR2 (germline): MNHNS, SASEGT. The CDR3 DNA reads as TGTGCCAGCGCGCCCAGGGTTATAAGCAATGAGCAGTTCTTC. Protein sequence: CASAPRVISNEQFF.

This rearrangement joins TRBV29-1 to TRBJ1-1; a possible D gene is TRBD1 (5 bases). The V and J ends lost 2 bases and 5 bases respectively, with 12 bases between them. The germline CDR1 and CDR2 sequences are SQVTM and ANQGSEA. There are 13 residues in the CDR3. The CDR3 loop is CSVERQGGTEAFF. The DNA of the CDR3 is TGCAGCGTTGAACGGCAGGGAGGGACTGAAGCTTTCTTT.

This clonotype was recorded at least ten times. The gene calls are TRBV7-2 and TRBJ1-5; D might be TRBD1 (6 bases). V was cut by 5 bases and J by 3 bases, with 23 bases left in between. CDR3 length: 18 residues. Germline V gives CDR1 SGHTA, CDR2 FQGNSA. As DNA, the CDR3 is TGTGCCAGCAGCCACCCCGGGGGGCCCGGACCCACCAATCAGCCCCAGCATTTT. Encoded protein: CASSHPGGPGPTNQPQHF.

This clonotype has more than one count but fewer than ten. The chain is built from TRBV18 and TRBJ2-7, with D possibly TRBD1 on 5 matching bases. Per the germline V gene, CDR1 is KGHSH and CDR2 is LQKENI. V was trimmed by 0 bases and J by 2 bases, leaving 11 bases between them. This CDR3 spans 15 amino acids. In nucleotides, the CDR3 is TGTGCCAGCTCACCACCGGCAGGGCCGCCCTACGAGCAGTACTTC. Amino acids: CASSPPAGPPYEQYF.

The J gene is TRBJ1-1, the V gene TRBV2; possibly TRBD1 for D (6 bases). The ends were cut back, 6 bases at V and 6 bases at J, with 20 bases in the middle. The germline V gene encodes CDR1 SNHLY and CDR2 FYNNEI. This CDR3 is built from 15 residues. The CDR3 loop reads CASRRGGFWGAEAFF. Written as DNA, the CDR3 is TGTGCCAGCAGGAGAGGGGGTTTCTGGGGCGCTGAAGCTTTCTTT.